These T cell receptor beta chains were read from a single sample in a study of shared clonotypes between healthy human individuals. Libraries were prepared by immunoSEQ multiplex PCR; TCRdb keeps only in-frame clonotypes and omits some of them. The sample consists of about 600,000 clones, less than 98% of them appearing once. Sequenced: naive CD4+ T cells sorted from blood. Source of these receptors: a woman aged 25 to 39 in good health. Both conserved end residues are trimmed from each CDR3. For some rows the clone size is stated as once, few or many, or as a class when expanded; others skip it.

11	-	TRBV7-8	ASSSRTGREQY
17	-	TRBV28	ASSLLYTGQRSSYNEQF
11	-	TRBV6-5	ASTQLGVTEAF
13	once	TRBV28	ASSLLTTLSYEQY
11	-	TRBV6-5	ASSYEAGYGYT
12	once	TRBV5-1	ASSAGLVPYEQY
13	-	TRBV5-1	ASSLIAVTNTEAF
11	-	TRBV28	ASSIGLVAEAF
12	-	TRBV6-5	ASSYRDRVAEAF
12	-	TRBV28	ASTPSGSYNEQF
13	-	TRBV11-2	ASSQGASRHNEQF
11	-	TRBV10-2	ASRESGTNEQY
15	-	TRBV7-9	ASSSQWDYKSTGELF
11	-	TRBV10-3	AISESDNQPQH
10	-	TRBV28	ASSLQGLGYT
11	-	TRBV9	ASSVLAGVEQF
11	-	TRBV19	ASSPGRTDTQY
14	-	TRBV28	ASSSVKGLSGNTIY
15	-	TRBV9	ASSDRDRSTSGNTIY
13	-	TRBV7-2	ASSLVGLTAYGYT
14	-	TRBV27	ASSPLKISAPGELF
12	-	TRBV6-6	ASSFGQGDYGYT
12	-	TRBV30	ARTSGSGTGELF
11	-	TRBV5-4	ASSLAGGNGYT
13	-	TRBV5-8	ASSWQGAGNTEAF
6	once	TRBV20-1	SARGQF